This entry lists 21 T cell receptor beta chains sequenced from one sample in a study of T cell responses to AZD1222 COVID-19 vaccine (dated by TCRdb to the early 2020s). Library prep was done by the immunoSEQ multiplex PCR assay. Here the immuneACCESS table is served through TCRdb, limited to in-frame sequences with V and J called. Missing clones are a known gap in these copies; in checked studies unresolved V genes cover under half, and the rest lacks a known reason. This sample lists approximately 52,000 clones; roughly 87% were detected once. 2.7% of the sample is in the top ten clones. In the paper's terms, the time point label means: about 28 days (+/-7) after the second vaccine dose. This specimen was peripheral blood, taken 28 days after the second AZD1222 dose. The receptors come from an adult who received the AZD1222 COVID-19 vaccine.

This chain uses TRBV5-1 with TRBJ2-7, with a possible D match to TRBD1 (5 bases). Germline CDR1 reads SGHRS; CDR2 reads YFSETQ. Deletions cut 2 bases from V and 6 bases from J, with 15 bases between. The CDR3 loop spans 14 amino acids. This CDR3 reads CASSLGQGKTEQYF. As DNA, the CDR3 is TGCGCCAGCAGCTTAGGTCAGGGCAAAACCGAGCAGTACTTC.

The chain carries TRBV19 and TRBJ1-3; D may be TRBD1 (6 bases). The V end was cut by 6 bases, the J end by 2 bases, with 11 bases between. Germline assignment: CDR1 LNHDA and CDR2 SQIVND (reference sequence). CDR3 length: 14 amino acids. CDR3 protein: CASRETGPGNTIYF. Here the CDR3 DNA reads TGTGCCAGTAGGGAGACAGGTCCTGGAAACACCATATATTTT.

The chain carries TRBV3-1 (or the pseudogene TRBV3-2) and TRBJ2-2; D is possibly TRBD1 (5 bases). The CDR3 has 15 amino acids. Germline loops: CDR1 LGHDT, CDR2 YNNKEL (reference sequence). V shed 4 bases and J shed 3 bases, with 12 bases lying between them. Here the CDR3 reads CASSPDGAYTGELFF. In DNA, the CDR3 is TGTGCCAGCAGCCCAGATGGGGCGTACACCGGGGAGCTGTTTTTT.

The chain has TRBV18 and TRBJ2-7; 8 bases fit TRBD2. CDR1 and CDR2 from the germline V gene are KGHSH and LQKENI. Trimming at V came to 0 bases and at J to 0 bases, leaving 4 bases not matched to a gene. CDR3 length equals 16 residues. CDR3 loop: CASSPPRLASSYEQYF. The CDR3 nucleotides are TGTGCCAGCTCACCACCCCGACTAGCGAGCTCCTACGAGCAGTACTTC.

J is TRBJ2-7 and V is TRBV12-3 or TRBV12-4; possibly TRBD2 for D (6 bases). Trimming took 5 bases from V and 4 from J, leaving 6 bases between them. The CDR3 totals 11 residues. The DNA for the CDR3 is TGTGCCAGCAGTGCGGGATACGAGCAGTACTTC. This encodes CASSAGYEQYF.

V is TRBV24-1 and J is TRBJ1-1; D not resolved. The length of the CDR3 is 13 residues. The germline V gene encodes CDR1 KGHDR and CDR2 SFDVKD. V lost 5 bases, J lost 2 bases, and 8 bases lay in between. The CDR3 DNA sequence: TGTGCCACCAGTGTAGGGAAAAACACTGAAGCTTTCTTT. This translates into CATSVGKNTEAFF.

The genes are TRBV27 and TRBJ2-7; D call uncertain. V dropped 6 bases and J dropped 0 bases, with 6 bases sitting between them. CDR1 MNHEY and CDR2 SMNVEV come from the germline V gene (reference sequence). The CDR3 is 12 residues long. The CDR3, as DNA: TGTGCCAGCAGCAAGGACTCCTACGAGCAGTACTTC. Its translation: CASSKDSYEQYF.

The chain carries TRBV2 and TRBJ1-6, with 8 positions matching TRBD1. Germline V gives CDR1 SNHLY, CDR2 FYNNEI. The CDR3 totals 14 residues. V lost 6 bases and J lost 7; bases outside the gene matches: 5. The CDR3 DNA reads as TGTGCCAGCAGGGACCGACAGGGGAATTCACCCCTCCACTTT. Translated, it gives CASRDRQGNSPLHF.

The J gene is TRBJ2-1, the V gene TRBV19, with D perhaps TRBD1 (6 bases). Per germline, CDR1 LNHDA and CDR2 SQIVND (reference sequence). Trimming removed 4 bases from V and 0 bases from J, with 10 bases in between. There are 15 residues in the CDR3. The CDR3 here is CASSTSRGSYNEQFF. CDR3 bases: TGTGCCAGTAGTACCTCCAGGGGCTCCTACAATGAGCAGTTCTTC.

The chain employs TRBV9 and TRBJ2-7; 10 bases map to TRBD1. Trimming cost V 0 bases and J 2 bases; bases outside gene matches: 5. CDR1 is SGDLS and CDR2 is YYNGEE in the germline V gene. The CDR3 totals 16 residues. CDR3 amino acids: CASSVAVTGGPYEQYF. The CDR3 DNA sequence: TGTGCCAGCAGCGTAGCAGTGACAGGGGGCCCCTACGAGCAGTACTTC.

CDR3 region: CASSRGGRRDEQFF. The CDR3 region has the DNA TGCGCCAGCAGCCGGGGCGGGAGGAGGGATGAGCAGTTCTTC. The V call is TRBV5-1, the J call TRBJ2-1; 8 bases match TRBD2. Germline V gene sequence: CDR1 SGHRS, CDR2 YFSETQ. The junction had 8 bases not matched to a gene; V was cut back by 4 bases and J by 8 bases. This CDR3 region has 14 residues.

The chain links TRBV6-5 to TRBJ1-1, with D uncertain. This CDR3 is 13 amino acids long. V shed 7 bases and J shed 4 bases, with 13 bases lying between them. Germline loops: CDR1 MNHEY, CDR2 SVGAGI. CDR3 amino acids: CASNGDRGTEAFF. Written as DNA, the CDR3 is TGTGCCAGCAACGGGGATCGCGGCACTGAAGCTTTCTTT.

This clone has just one count. V usage is TRBV21-1 and J usage is TRBJ1-5. TRBV21-1 is a known pseudogene. The CDR3 extends over 15 amino acids. The CDR3: CASRHDNGPNQPQHF. Here the CDR3 DNA reads TGTGCCAGCAGGCACGACAACGGGCCTAATCAGCCCCAGCATTTT.

The chain carries TRBV10-1 and TRBJ2-3; a possible D gene is TRBD2 (6 bases). The CDR3 length is 13 residues. Germline V CDR1 and CDR2: WNHNN, SYGVQD (reference sequence). Between the trimmed V and J ends, which lost 4 bases and 8 bases, there was a span of 13 bases. The CDR3 region has the DNA TGCGCCAGCAGTGGACTAGGGCGGGCTACGCAGTATTTT. It translates to CASSGLGRATQYF.

J is TRBJ2-7 and V is TRBV7-6; 9 bases line up with TRBD1. V shed 1 base, J shed 5 bases, and the junction held 9 bases outside the gene matches. This CDR3 is 16 amino acids long. Germline CDR1 SGHVS, CDR2 FNYEAQ. The CDR3 DNA sequence: TGTGCCAGCAGCTTAGTAGTGGACAGGGGAAGGAACGAGCAGTACTTC. This encodes CASSLVVDRGRNEQYF. The full variable domain, its missing parts supplied by reference TRBV7-6 and TRBJ2-7, is GAGVSQSPRYKVTKRGQDVALRCDPISGHVSLYWYRQALGQGPEFLTYFNYEAQQDKSGLPNDRFSAERPEGSISTLTIQRTEQRDSAMYRCASSLVVDRGRNEQYFGPGTRLTVT.

This clone was seen a single time. This chain joins TRBV24-1 and TRBJ1-6; D is ambiguous. Trimming pared 0 bases from V and 3 bases from J, leaving 14 bases between. CDR3 length: 18 amino acids. Germline V gene lookup returns CDR1 KGHDR and CDR2 SFDVKD. This CDR3 reads CATSDLQFGRYYNSPLHF. In nucleotides, the CDR3 is TGTGCCACCAGTGATTTGCAGTTCGGCAGGTACTATAATTCACCCCTCCACTTT.

The chain has TRBV27 and TRBJ2-4; the D gene could be TRBD1 or TRBD2 (6 bases each). Trimming removed 2 bases at V and 9 bases at J, with 11 bases between. Germline assignment: CDR1 MNHEY and CDR2 SMNVEV (reference sequence). The length of the CDR3 is 13 residues. This CDR3 is CASSLRGAGIQYF. The CDR3 nucleotides read TGTGCCAGCAGTTTAAGGGGGGCTGGCATTCAGTACTTC.

The chain has TRBV10-1 and TRBJ1-4; D possibly corresponds to TRBD1 (6 bases). This CDR3 contains 18 residues. The germline V and J ends were trimmed by 6 bases and 1 base, with 21 bases remaining between them. CDR1 is WNHNN, CDR2 SYGVQD, per germline (reference sequence). The CDR3 coding sequence is TGCGCCAGCAGAGCCTACGACACAGGGAAGGGAACTAATGAAAAACTGTTTTTT. Encoded protein: CASRAYDTGKGTNEKLFF.

This clone was seen a single time. The chain links TRBV28 to TRBJ2-4; possible D gene TRBD1, 6 bases. The ends were cut back, 5 bases at V and 0 bases at J, with 11 bases in the middle. Germline CDR1 and CDR2: MDHEN and SYDVKM. This CDR3 has 15 residues. CDR3 bases: TGTGCCAGCAGTCGACAGGAGCTAGCCAAAAACATTCAGTACTTC. As protein: CASSRQELAKNIQYF.

The CDR3 DNA reads as TGTGCCAGCAGCCAAGCCGGGAGCGGAGATACGCAGTATTTT. Translation: CASSQAGSGDTQYF. The chain is built from TRBV4-2 and TRBJ2-3, with TRBD2 as a possible D gene (6 bases). The V gene's germline CDR1 is LGHNA and CDR2 YNFKEQ. The CDR3 sequence is 14 residues long. The germline V and J ends were trimmed by 1 base and 5 bases, with 10 bases remaining between them.

V gene TRBV19 combines with J gene TRBJ2-7, with no clear D. The V and J ends lost 4 bases and 4 bases respectively, with 8 bases between them. The CDR3 contains 12 residues. Germline-derived CDR1 and CDR2 are LNHDA and SQIVND (reference sequence). The chain's CDR3 is CASSRDTYEQYF. For the CDR3, the DNA is TGTGCCAGTAGTAGGGATACGTACGAGCAGTACTTC.